Each of the 2 T cell receptor beta chains below was sequenced from the same sample in a study of cytomegalovirus exposure and HLA in healthy donors. Amplification used 60 Vbeta primers and 13 Jbeta primers. TCRdb's table, derived via immunoSEQ multiplex PCR, lists solely in-frame clones and lacks some. The sample carries 150,000 to 170,000 clones, roughly three quarters recorded once. Sequencing was performed on PBMCs. The receptors here all came from a man aged 25 to 40 in good health and CMV-seropositive.

CDR3 residues: CASSLLPQSTDTQYF. CDR3 coding DNA: TGTGCCAGCAGCCTCCTCCCCCAGAGCACAGATACGCAGTATTTT. This chain links TRBV5-6 with TRBJ2-3; no clear D. Trimming shortened V by 4 bases and J by 0 bases, and 12 bases separated the two germline ends. This CDR3 spans 15 amino acids. From germline, CDR1 is SGHDT and CDR2 YYEEEE.

The gene calls are TRBV5-1 and TRBJ1-1, with TRBD1 matching 7 bases. The CDR3 spans 16 residues. The ends lost 5 bases at V and 3 bases at J; junction bases unmatched: 13. Germline values: CDR1 SGHRS, CDR2 YFSETQ. CDR3 DNA: TGCGCCAGCAGAGAAAACAGGGGAGGTCTGGACACTGAAGCTTTCTTT. Translating gives CASRENRGGLDTEAFF. Variable domain in full (rest from reference TRBV5-1 and TRBJ1-1): KAGVTQTPRYLIKTRGQQVTLSCSPISGHRSVSWYQQTPGQGLQFLFEYFSETQRNKGNFPGRFSGRQFSNSRSEMNVSTLELGDSALYLCASRENRGGLDTEAFFGQGTRLTVV.